This T cell receptor (beta chain) was observed in a study of blood T cells in healthy people across ages. Study overall: Template switching captured about one barcoded beta molecule per two T cells. General observations from the study: TCR beta diversity, measured per million T cells, fell in a roughly linear way with age. Long-lived donors carried more naive CD4+ cells and greater diversity than aged donors.

The authors ran a second PCR of roughly 6 to 12 cycles using a sample-barcoded 5' primer and a J-beta primer mix. TCRdb reanalysed the 5' RACE reads using MiXCR and keeps one entry per CDR3 protein. The sample lists around 1.5 million distinct CDR3 sequences, approximately 63% occurring once. The CDR3 runs to 16 residues. The germline CDR1 and CDR2 sequences are MGHRA and YSYEKL. With V trimmed by 2 bases and J by 7 bases, 9 bases remained unmatched. Per individual sample, total RNA of at least 5 micrograms was extracted. There are a few counts of this clonotype. What it binds is unknown. This clonotype was obtained from a man aged 18 to 29 in good health. The V gene is TRBV4-1, the J gene TRBJ1-4, with TRBD1 matching over 8 bases. The sequencing input was blood. The CDR3 sequence is CASSQHHRGYFEKLFF. The CDR3 DNA is TGCGCCAGCAGCCAACACCACAGGGGGTACTTTGAAAAACTGTTTTTT.